This TCR beta chain was recovered during a study of CD8+ T cells in alopecia areata. Trimming took off 0 bases at V and 3 bases at J, with 12 bases between the two ends. The CDR3 spans 15 residues. Germline V gene sequence: CDR1 SGHRS, CDR2 YFSETQ. About this clone itself: No antigen is known for it.

Sequencing relied on a cDNA template that was reverse transcribed from extracted RNA. TCRdb's table, derived via immunoSEQ multiplex PCR, lists solely in-frame clones and lacks some. The sample records tens of thousands of clones, under 75% being singletons. General study findings and limits: Against the mouse data, patients shared TCRs less clearly, possibly for HLA reasons. Clonality was higher in lesional than normal scalp, especially in alopecia totalis/universalis.

V gene TRBV5-1 combines with J gene TRBJ1-1; TRBD1 might be the D (5 bases). This material consisted of CD8+ T cells sorted from blood, taken at week 0. This sequence was found in a human donor with alopecia areata. The CDR3 DNA is TGCGCCAGCAGCTTGGGTTTTGAAGGGGACACTGAAGCTTTCTTT. Its translation is CASSLGFEGDTEAFF.